Described below is a single TCR beta chain sequence and its context. No cognate antigen has been identified for it. Base qualities are missing; no much larger clone stands one base away. CDR1 and CDR2 were assigned from the germline V gene as MDHEN and SYDVKM. The CDR3 numbers 14 residues from cysteine through phenylalanine. Just the 42-base CDR3 DNA is kept, in frame starting at base 1. Trimming at the junction amounts to 4 bases on V and 6 bases on J, and the germline ends lie 12 bases apart. This sample is part of a study of T cell changes during pregnancy in multiple sclerosis (dated by TCRdb to the late 2010s). Turning to the overall study: The study looked at changes in the T cell repertoire across pregnancy in women with multiple sclerosis.

Receptor libraries were prepared by the immunoSEQ multiplex PCR assay. TCRdb retrieved this table from immuneACCESS and kept in-frame rearrangements only. Not all clones are present; in checked studies, unresolved V genes account for under half, and no reason is known for the remainder. Across this sample there are about 100,000 clones, with more than 85% seen only once. The top ten constitute about 2.9% of the sample. The chain is made from TRBV28 and TRBJ1-4; the D gene is perhaps TRBD1, from 5 matching bases. The sample in question was peripheral blood, obtained in the second trimester of pregnancy. The clonotype comes from a female donor with multiple sclerosis, enrolled in a pregnancy study. The CDR3 reads CASSYQGRDEKLFF. The DNA sequence reads TGTGCCAGCAGTTACCAGGGTAGGGATGAAAAACTGTTTTTT.